This T cell receptor beta chain was profiled in a study of CD8+ T cells in alopecia areata. Study context: The graft donors were approximately 6-12-month-old C3H/HeJ mice with spontaneous alopecia, and their skin went to roughly 6-11-week-old female C3H/HeJ mice. Regarding the study as a whole: Against the mouse data, patients shared TCRs less clearly, possibly for HLA reasons. Clonality was higher in lesional than normal scalp, especially in alopecia totalis/universalis.

As concerns this clone: Its antigen is not identified. Any gene name here is a mouse gene name. The DNA ends 4 residues before the CDR3 does, and the rest of the CDR3 is filled in from the germline J gene.

It was cDNA, reverse transcribed from extracted RNA, that served as the sequencing template. The protocol was immunoSEQ multiplex PCR, while the TCRdb copy is restricted to in-frame clones and leaves out a portion. The table lists some 120,000 clones, with no singletons. The CDR3 length is 15 residues. V shed 0 bases, J shed 3 bases, and the junction held 1 base outside the gene matches. Germline V CDR1 and CDR2: MNHDT, YYDKIL. This sequence originates from a C3H/HeJ mouse with alopecia areata. For this mouse line, the MHC haplotype is H2-k. The J gene is TRBJ2-1, the V gene TRBV17; 8 nucleotides align to TRBD1. The sequencing input was lesional skin. The sequenced part of the CDR3 DNA is TGTGCTAGCAGTAGAGATCAGGGGGCCTATGCT. It specifies CASSRDQGAYA. The full-length CDR3 reads as CASSRDQGAYAEQFF.